A selection of T cell receptor beta chains follows, all from one sample in a study of shared clonotypes between healthy human individuals. Assay: immunoSEQ multiplex PCR; the TCRdb copy retains only in-frame clones and omits some. The table records under 750,000 clones, about two thirds of them present only once. The sequenced sample consisted of memory CD4+ T cells sorted from blood. Receptors were obtained from a woman aged 25 to 39 in good health. CDR3s include the opening cysteine and the closing phenylalanine or tryptophan. Fields, in order: CDR3 DNA, CDR3 protein, J gene, V gene, D gene, clone size. The D gene is left open where the match is weak. The listing skips clone size in some rows; elsewhere it reads once, few, many or a size class.

CDR3 DNA: TGCAGCGTTGGGAACAATGAGCAGTTCTTC
CDR3 protein: CSVGNNEQFF
J gene: TRBJ2-1
V gene: TRBV29-1
D gene: NA
clone size: NA

CDR3 DNA: TGTGCCAGTAGTCCCTGGACTAGCAATTACGTTGGGGAGCTGTTTTTT
CDR3 protein: CASSPWTSNYVGELFF
J gene: TRBJ2-2
V gene: TRBV19
D gene: TRBD2
clone size: few

CDR3 DNA: TGTGCCAGCAGTTTACAGACGGTTAACACTGAAGCTTTCTTT
CDR3 protein: CASSLQTVNTEAFF
J gene: TRBJ1-1
V gene: TRBV6-1
D gene: NA
clone size: NA

CDR3 DNA: TGTGCCAGTAGTGTTGTTTCGGGGACCTACGAGCAGTACTTC
CDR3 protein: CASSVVSGTYEQYF
J gene: TRBJ2-7
V gene: TRBV19
D gene: NA
clone size: NA

CDR3 DNA: TGTGCCAGCAGGAGTTCAGGGGGCTATGGCTACACCTTC
CDR3 protein: CASRSSGGYGYTF
J gene: TRBJ1-2
V gene: TRBV2
D gene: TRBD1
clone size: NA

CDR3 DNA: TGTGCCAGCAGTGCGACAGCCTACGAGCAGTACTTC
CDR3 protein: CASSATAYEQYF
J gene: TRBJ2-7
V gene: TRBV2
D gene: NA
clone size: few

CDR3 DNA: TGTGCCTGGAGTAAGACAGGGGGTTCCTACGAGCAGTACTTC
CDR3 protein: CAWSKTGGSYEQYF
J gene: TRBJ2-7
V gene: TRBV30
D gene: TRBD1
clone size: NA

CDR3 DNA: TGCGCCAGCAGACTAAGCCGGGACTCCTCCTACGAGCAGTACTTC
CDR3 protein: CASRLSRDSSYEQYF
J gene: TRBJ2-7
V gene: TRBV5-1
D gene: NA
clone size: NA

CDR3 DNA: TGTGCCAGCAGTTTGCTGGACAAGAGTGAAAAACTGTTTTTT
CDR3 protein: CASSLLDKSEKLFF
J gene: TRBJ1-4
V gene: TRBV27
D gene: NA
clone size: few

CDR3 DNA: TGTGCCAGCACCAAAAGGGGGGACAGCCCCGGGAGGAGTGAAAAACTGTTTTTT
CDR3 protein: CASTKRGDSPGRSEKLFF
J gene: TRBJ1-4
V gene: TRBV21-1
D gene: NA
clone size: NA

CDR3 DNA: TGTGCCATCAGTGGGACTAGCGGGGCACTCCAGTACTTC
CDR3 protein: CAISGTSGALQYF
J gene: TRBJ2-5
V gene: TRBV10-3
D gene: TRBD2
clone size: NA

CDR3 DNA: TGTGCCAGCGGGAGGAGGTACAATGAGCAGTTCTTC
CDR3 protein: CASGRRYNEQFF
J gene: TRBJ2-1
V gene: TRBV2
D gene: NA
clone size: once

CDR3 DNA: TGTGCCATCAGCCCAGAGTTCAAGAACACTGAAGCTTTCTTT
CDR3 protein: CAISPEFKNTEAFF
J gene: TRBJ1-1
V gene: TRBV10-3
D gene: NA
clone size: NA

CDR3 DNA: TGCAGTGCAATCCAAGAGACCCAGTACTTC
CDR3 protein: CSAIQETQYF
J gene: TRBJ2-5
V gene: TRBV20-1
D gene: NA
clone size: few

CDR3 DNA: TGTGCCAGCAGCCGCCGGGGACTAGCGGGAGACCGCGAGCAGTACTTC
CDR3 protein: CASSRRGLAGDREQYF
J gene: TRBJ2-7
V gene: TRBV7-9
D gene: TRBD2
clone size: NA

CDR3 DNA: TGTGCCAGCAGCCCACTAGCGGGAGCCTACAATGAGCAGTTCTTC
CDR3 protein: CASSPLAGAYNEQFF
J gene: TRBJ2-1
V gene: TRBV7-3
D gene: TRBD2
clone size: NA

CDR3 DNA: TGTGCCAGTAGTATAGCCGGGACAGGGACGAGCTCCTACAATGAGCAGTTCTTC
CDR3 protein: CASSIAGTGTSSYNEQFF
J gene: TRBJ2-1
V gene: TRBV19
D gene: TRBD1
clone size: NA

CDR3 DNA: TGTGCCAGCAGCAGAGGGAAAGAGAACAGGGGGCGCGGCTATGGCTACACCTTC
CDR3 protein: CASSRGKENRGRGYGYTF
J gene: TRBJ1-2
V gene: TRBV21-1
D gene: NA
clone size: NA

CDR3 DNA: TGTGCCAGCAGATCTCCGGGGACAGGGACCACCGGGGAGCTGTTTTTT
CDR3 protein: CASRSPGTGTTGELFF
J gene: TRBJ2-2
V gene: TRBV25-1
D gene: TRBD1
clone size: NA

CDR3 DNA: TGTGCCAGCAGCCCCGGGGGGGGCAGGAACACTGAAGCTTTCTTT
CDR3 protein: CASSPGGGRNTEAFF
J gene: TRBJ1-1
V gene: TRBV11-2
D gene: NA
clone size: NA

CDR3 DNA: TGTGCCAGTTACAGGGCTAGCGGGAGTGGCGAGCAGTTCTTC
CDR3 protein: CASYRASGSGEQFF
J gene: TRBJ2-1
V gene: TRBV28
D gene: TRBD2
clone size: NA

CDR3 DNA: TGTGCCAGCAGCTCCTTATTCCGGGCCGGGGAGCTGTTTTTT
CDR3 protein: CASSSLFRAGELFF
J gene: TRBJ2-2
V gene: TRBV11-2
D gene: NA
clone size: NA

CDR3 DNA: TGCGCCAGCAGCCCAGGGGTCGGCGGGGCCAACGTCCTGACTTTC
CDR3 protein: CASSPGVGGANVLTF
J gene: TRBJ2-6
V gene: TRBV5-1
D gene: NA
clone size: NA

CDR3 DNA: TGTGCCAGCAGAATCAGCACAACTAATGAAAAACTGTTTTTT
CDR3 protein: CASRISTTNEKLFF
J gene: TRBJ1-4
V gene: TRBV6-1
D gene: NA
clone size: once

CDR3 DNA: TGCGCCAGCAGTGCTAGCTTCTCCGGGGAGCTGTTTTTT
CDR3 protein: CASSASFSGELFF
J gene: TRBJ2-2
V gene: TRBV10-2
D gene: NA
clone size: NA

CDR3 DNA: TGTGCCAGCAGCAATCAGGGGGGGTCTTATGAAAAACTGTTTTTT
CDR3 protein: CASSNQGGSYEKLFF
J gene: TRBJ1-4
V gene: TRBV6-5
D gene: TRBD1
clone size: NA

CDR3 DNA: TGTGCCAGCAGTCGGACCGGGACAGGGGGCCTGGTCACCGGGGAGCTGTTTTTT
CDR3 protein: CASSRTGTGGLVTGELFF
J gene: TRBJ2-2
V gene: TRBV28
D gene: TRBD1
clone size: NA

CDR3 DNA: TGTGCCAGCAGCCTCAGGGACTATCAAGTGACCCAGTACTTC
CDR3 protein: CASSLRDYQVTQYF
J gene: TRBJ2-5
V gene: TRBV28
D gene: TRBD2
clone size: NA

CDR3 DNA: TGTGCCAGCAGCAGGAGTTCGAACACCGGGGAGCTGTTTTTT
CDR3 protein: CASSRSSNTGELFF
J gene: TRBJ2-2
V gene: TRBV7-3
D gene: NA
clone size: NA

CDR3 DNA: TGTGCCAGCAGCTTGGAGCGGGGCAGCACAGATACGCAGTATTTT
CDR3 protein: CASSLERGSTDTQYF
J gene: TRBJ2-3
V gene: TRBV5-4
D gene: TRBD2
clone size: NA

CDR3 DNA: TGTGCCAGCAGCAAATCGGGGAGGAGGCAAGTAAAGGACAATGAGCAGTTCTTC
CDR3 protein: CASSKSGRRQVKDNEQFF
J gene: TRBJ2-1
V gene: TRBV21-1
D gene: NA
clone size: NA

CDR3 DNA: TGTGCCAGCAGCTTGGGGTCCGGGAACACTGAAGCTTTCTTT
CDR3 protein: CASSLGSGNTEAFF
J gene: TRBJ1-1
V gene: TRBV5-4
D gene: NA
clone size: NA

CDR3 DNA: TGTGCCAGCACCACCTCGGGGGCGTTGAACACTGAAGCTTTCTTT
CDR3 protein: CASTTSGALNTEAFF
J gene: TRBJ1-1
V gene: TRBV28
D gene: NA
clone size: NA

CDR3 DNA: TGTGCCAGCAGTATAACAGGCTACGAGCAGTACTTC
CDR3 protein: CASSITGYEQYF
J gene: TRBJ2-7
V gene: TRBV2
D gene: NA
clone size: NA

CDR3 DNA: TGTGCCAGCAGCCAACAGGAGAGCTATGGCTACACCTTC
CDR3 protein: CASSQQESYGYTF
J gene: TRBJ1-2
V gene: TRBV6-1
D gene: NA
clone size: NA

CDR3 DNA: TGTGCCAGCTCACCACCGTATGGACAAATGGTACCAGATACGCAGTATTTT
CDR3 protein: CASSPPYGQMVPDTQYF
J gene: TRBJ2-3
V gene: TRBV18
D gene: NA
clone size: few

CDR3 DNA: TGCGCCAGCAGTTCCGGGACAGGGGGGACTGAAGCTTTCTTT
CDR3 protein: CASSSGTGGTEAFF
J gene: TRBJ1-1
V gene: TRBV5-1
D gene: TRBD1
clone size: NA

CDR3 DNA: TGTGCCAGCAGTAAACAGGGTTGGGATGAGCAGTTCTTC
CDR3 protein: CASSKQGWDEQFF
J gene: TRBJ2-1
V gene: TRBV25-1
D gene: NA
clone size: NA

CDR3 DNA: TGTGCCAGCAGCCCCCGGGACAGGTGGCTGGGGCAGTACTTC
CDR3 protein: CASSPRDRWLGQYF
J gene: TRBJ2-7
V gene: TRBV7-9
D gene: TRBD1
clone size: NA

CDR3 DNA: TGCGCCAGCAGCCAAGAGCCCCCCGCCTCCGGGACAGGGGGTTGGTACACTGAAGCTTTCTTT
CDR3 protein: CASSQEPPASGTGGWYTEAFF
J gene: TRBJ1-1
V gene: TRBV4-1
D gene: TRBD1
clone size: NA

CDR3 DNA: TGTGCCAGTAGTATGTACGTAGGGGGACAGGGATTCGAGCAGTACTTC
CDR3 protein: CASSMYVGGQGFEQYF
J gene: TRBJ2-7
V gene: TRBV19
D gene: TRBD1
clone size: many

CDR3 DNA: TGTGCCAGCAGACGACTAGCGGGGAACAATGAGCAGTTCTTC
CDR3 protein: CASRRLAGNNEQFF
J gene: TRBJ2-1
V gene: TRBV4-2
D gene: TRBD2
clone size: NA

CDR3 DNA: TGTGCCTGGAGCCATACGATGGTGAATGAGCAGTTCTTC
CDR3 protein: CAWSHTMVNEQFF
J gene: TRBJ2-1
V gene: TRBV30
D gene: NA
clone size: NA

CDR3 DNA: TGTGCCAGTAGTGCAACTAGCGGGACGGTGTCCTACGAGCAGTACTTC
CDR3 protein: CASSATSGTVSYEQYF
J gene: TRBJ2-7
V gene: TRBV19
D gene: TRBD2
clone size: NA

CDR3 DNA: TGTGCCAGCAGCTTGGCTACGGGACACCTCCTCGGGCGTGGCTACACCTTC
CDR3 protein: CASSLATGHLLGRGYTF
J gene: TRBJ1-2
V gene: TRBV11-2
D gene: NA
clone size: NA

CDR3 DNA: TGTGCCAGCAGTTTCTCGGCGGGAGAACTCCCCTCCTACGAGCAGTACTTC
CDR3 protein: CASSFSAGELPSYEQYF
J gene: TRBJ2-7
V gene: TRBV27
D gene: TRBD2
clone size: NA